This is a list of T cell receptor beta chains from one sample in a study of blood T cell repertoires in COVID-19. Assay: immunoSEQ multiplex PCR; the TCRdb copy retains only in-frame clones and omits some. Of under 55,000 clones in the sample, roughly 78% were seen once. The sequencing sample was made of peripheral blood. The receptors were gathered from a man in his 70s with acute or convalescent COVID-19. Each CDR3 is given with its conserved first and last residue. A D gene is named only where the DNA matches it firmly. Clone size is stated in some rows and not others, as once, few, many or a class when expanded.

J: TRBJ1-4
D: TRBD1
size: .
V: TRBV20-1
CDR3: CSASRAQGAQRNEKLFF
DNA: TGCAGTGCTAGTCGGGCCCAGGGGGCGCAAAGGAATGAAAAACTGTTTTTT

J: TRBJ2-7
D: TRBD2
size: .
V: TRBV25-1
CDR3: CASSPLAGGHEQYF
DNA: TGTGCCAGCAGCCCGCTAGCGGGAGGCCACGAGCAGTACTTC

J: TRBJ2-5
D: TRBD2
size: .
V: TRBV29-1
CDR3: CSAWTSGHAAEETQYF
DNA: TGCAGCGCTTGGACTAGCGGACACGCGGCGGAAGAGACCCAGTACTTC

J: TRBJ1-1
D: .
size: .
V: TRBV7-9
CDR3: CASSSPGLLGEAFF
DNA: TGTGCCAGCAGCTCACCGGGACTCCTTGGTGAAGCTTTCTTT

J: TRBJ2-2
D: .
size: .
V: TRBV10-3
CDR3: CAISESDRNTGELFF
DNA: TGTGCCATCAGTGAGTCGGACAGGAACACCGGGGAGCTGTTTTTT

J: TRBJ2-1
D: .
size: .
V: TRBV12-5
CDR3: CASGLVLSENNEQFF
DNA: TGTGCTAGTGGTTTGGTACTCTCCGAAAACAATGAGCAGTTCTTC

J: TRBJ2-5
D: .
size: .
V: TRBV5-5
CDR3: CASSLASAEQETQYF
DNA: TGTGCCAGCAGCTTGGCATCTGCCGAGCAAGAGACCCAGTACTTC

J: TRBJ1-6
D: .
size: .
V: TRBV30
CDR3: CAWSVGELLRSPLHF
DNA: TGTGCCTGGAGTGTAGGGGAACTTTTGCGGTCACCCCTCCACTTT

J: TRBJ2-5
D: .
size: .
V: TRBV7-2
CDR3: CASSLAGERETQYF
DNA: TGTGCCAGCAGCTTAGCGGGAGAAAGGGAGACCCAGTACTTC

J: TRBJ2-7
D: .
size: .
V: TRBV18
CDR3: CASTVTGSDEQYF
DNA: TGTGCCAGCACCGTCACAGGTTCGGACGAGCAGTACTTC

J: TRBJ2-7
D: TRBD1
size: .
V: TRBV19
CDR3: CASTDTTGGGEQYF
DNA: TGTGCCAGTACCGATACCACAGGGGGTGGGGAGCAGTACTTC

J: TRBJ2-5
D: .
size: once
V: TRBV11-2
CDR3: CASSLDRGRLGTQYF
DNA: TGTGCCAGCAGCTTAGACAGGGGCCGTCTGGGAACCCAGTACTTC

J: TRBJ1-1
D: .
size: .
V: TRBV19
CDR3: CASSITGGTEAFF
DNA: TGTGCCAGTAGTATCACGGGGGGCACTGAAGCTTTCTTT

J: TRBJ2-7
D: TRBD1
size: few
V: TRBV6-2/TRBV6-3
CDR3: CASSSGQAGAEQYF
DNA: TGTGCCAGCAGTTCGGGACAGGCCGGCGCCGAGCAGTACTTC

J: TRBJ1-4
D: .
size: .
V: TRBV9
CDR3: CASSVGLNEKLFF
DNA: TGTGCCAGCAGCGTAGGTCTTAATGAAAAACTGTTTTTT

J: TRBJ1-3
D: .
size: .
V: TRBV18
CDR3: CASSKTGTSGNTIYF
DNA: TGTGCCAGCTCAAAAACAGGGACCTCTGGAAACACCATATATTTT

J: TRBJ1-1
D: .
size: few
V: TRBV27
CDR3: CASSLSGSRANTEAFF
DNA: TGTGCCAGCAGTTTATCAGGGTCGAGGGCAAACACTGAAGCTTTCTTT

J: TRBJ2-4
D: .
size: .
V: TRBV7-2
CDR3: CASSVTANIQYF
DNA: TGTGCCAGCAGCGTCACAGCTAACATTCAGTACTTC

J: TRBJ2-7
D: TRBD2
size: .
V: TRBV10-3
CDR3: CAISTNSGGSTSSYEQYF
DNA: TGTGCCATCAGCACCAATAGCGGGGGTTCCACAAGCTCCTACGAGCAGTACTTC